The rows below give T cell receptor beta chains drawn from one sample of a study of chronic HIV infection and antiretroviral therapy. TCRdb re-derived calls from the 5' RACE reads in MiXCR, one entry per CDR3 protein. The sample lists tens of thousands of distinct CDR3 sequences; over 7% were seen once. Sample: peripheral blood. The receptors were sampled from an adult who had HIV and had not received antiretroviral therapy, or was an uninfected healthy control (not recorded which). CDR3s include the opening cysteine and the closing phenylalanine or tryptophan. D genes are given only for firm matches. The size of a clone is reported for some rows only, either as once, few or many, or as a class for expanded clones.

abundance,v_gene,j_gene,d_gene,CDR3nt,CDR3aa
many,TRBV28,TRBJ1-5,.,TGTGCCAGCAGTTCGCGTCAGCCCCAGCATTTT,CASSSRQPQHF
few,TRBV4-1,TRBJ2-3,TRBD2,TGCGCCAGCAGCCAAGACCCTAGCGGGACCAAGAGCACAGATACGCAGTATTTT,CASSQDPSGTKSTDTQYF
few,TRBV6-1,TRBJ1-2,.,TGTGCCAGCAGCGCAGGACAGCGAAATGGCGACACCTTC,CASSAGQRNGDTF
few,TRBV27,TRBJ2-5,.,TGTGCCAGCAGTGGCGGGGAGACCCAGTACTTC,CASSGGETQYF
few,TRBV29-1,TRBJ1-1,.,TGCAGCGTTACGAGAGAAGCTTTCTTT,CSVTREAFF
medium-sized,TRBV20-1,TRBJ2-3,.,TGCAGTGCTAACTCTCTAGCGAGCACAGATACGCAGTATTTT,CSANSLASTDTQYF
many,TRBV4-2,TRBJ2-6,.,TGTGCCAGCAGCCAGCAGTCCTCCGGGGCCAACGTCCTGACTTTC,CASSQQSSGANVLTF
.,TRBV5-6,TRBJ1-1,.,TGTGCCAGCAGCTTGGATCAGAACACTGAAGCTTTCTTT,CASSLDQNTEAFF
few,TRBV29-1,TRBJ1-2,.,TGCAGCACTCCGACAGCCAACTATGGCTACACCTTC,CSTPTANYGYTF
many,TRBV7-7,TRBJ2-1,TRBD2,TGTGCCAGCAGCTCTTATTTAGCGGGAGTGTGGAATGAGCAGTTCTTC,CASSSYLAGVWNEQFF
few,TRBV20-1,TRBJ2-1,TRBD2,TGCAGTGCGAGGGCTAGCGGGAGGGCACACAATGAGCAGTTCTTC,CSARASGRAHNEQFF
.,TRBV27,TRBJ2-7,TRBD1,TGTGCCAGCAGTTTATCGGGACAGGGGGCTGAGGAGCAGTACTTC,CASSLSGQGAEEQYF
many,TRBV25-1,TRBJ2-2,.,TGTGCCAGCAGTGAATCCCTAGAAACCGGGGAGCTGTTTTTT,CASSESLETGELFF
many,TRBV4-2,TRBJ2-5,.,TGTGCCAGCAGCCAAGGGTACCGATTGCCTGGGGGCCAAGAGACCCAGTACTTC,CASSQGYRLPGGQETQYF
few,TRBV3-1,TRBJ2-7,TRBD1,TGTGCCAGCAGCCAAGGGGGGACAGGGGTAACCTACGAGCAGTACTTC,CASSQGGTGVTYEQYF
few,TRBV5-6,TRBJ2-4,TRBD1,TGTGCCAGCAGCCGCCGGGACAGGAGATCCTTAGGCATTCAGTACTTC,CASSRRDRRSLGIQYF
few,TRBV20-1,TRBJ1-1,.,TGCAGTGCTAGAGATCGGCGGGGGGCTGCTGAAGCTTTCTTT,CSARDRRGAAEAFF
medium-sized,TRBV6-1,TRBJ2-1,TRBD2,TGTGCCAGCAGTGTGGAGGGAGGGTCCTACAATGAGCAGTTCTTC,CASSVEGGSYNEQFF
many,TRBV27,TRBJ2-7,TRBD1,TGTGCCAGCAGTTTATGGACTCCGGGACAGGGTGCCAACGAGCAGTACTTC,CASSLWTPGQGANEQYF
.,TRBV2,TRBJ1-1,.,TGTGCCAGCAGTGCCCAGACGGTGAACACTGAAGCTTTCTTT,CASSAQTVNTEAFF
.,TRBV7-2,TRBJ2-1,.,TGTGCCAGCAGCTTAGCGACGTCAACAAGTCCCTACAATGAGCAGTTCTTC,CASSLATSTSPYNEQFF
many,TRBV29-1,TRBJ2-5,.,TGCAGCGTTGAGCCCCCTGGGTGGGAGACCCAGTACTTC,CSVEPPGWETQYF
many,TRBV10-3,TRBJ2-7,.,TGTGCCATCAGTGAAGGAACTATGATCTACGAGCAGTACTTC,CAISEGTMIYEQYF
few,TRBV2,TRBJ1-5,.,TGTGCCAGCAGTGCCGGGACCCTCAATCAGCCCCAGCATTTT,CASSAGTLNQPQHF
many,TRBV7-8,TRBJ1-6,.,TGTGCCAGCAGCTTAGCTCCCCCGACGGGGAATTCACCCCTCCACTTT,CASSLAPPTGNSPLHF
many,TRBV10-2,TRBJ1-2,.,TGCGCCAGCACCCCGGACCCGGCTAACTATGGCTACACCTTC,CASTPDPANYGYTF
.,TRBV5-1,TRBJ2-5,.,TGCGCCAGCAGCTTAATGATTGCCCAAGAGACCCAGTACTTC,CASSLMIAQETQYF
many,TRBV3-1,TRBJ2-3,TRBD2,TGTGCCAGCAGCATACCTAGCGGGGGGGCTAAAGATACGCAGTATTTT,CASSIPSGGAKDTQYF
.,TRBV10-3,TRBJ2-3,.,TGTGCCATCAGAGCCGAGGACAGGCAGTATTTT,CAIRAEDRQYF
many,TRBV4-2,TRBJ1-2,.,TGTGCCAGCAGCCAAGATAACCGCGACACAGGCTACACCTTC,CASSQDNRDTGYTF
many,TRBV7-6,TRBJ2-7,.,TGTGCCAGCAGCTCGCTTGTAGCCGAGCAGTACTTC,CASSSLVAEQYF
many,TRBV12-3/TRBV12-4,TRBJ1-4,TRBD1,TGTGCCAGCAGTTTACGGACAGGGGGTCGTGAAAAACTGTTTTTT,CASSLRTGGREKLFF
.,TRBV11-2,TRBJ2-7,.,TGTGCCAGCAGCTCGCCCCGTTATAGCTCCTACGAGCAGTACTTC,CASSSPRYSSYEQYF
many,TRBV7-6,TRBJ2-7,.,TGTGCCAGCAGCCCGGGGAGTAGCGGCCCCTACGAGCAGTACTTC,CASSPGSSGPYEQYF
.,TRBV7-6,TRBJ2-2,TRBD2,TGTGCCAGCAGCCACGCTAGCGGCCCCGGGGAGCTGTTTTTT,CASSHASGPGELFF
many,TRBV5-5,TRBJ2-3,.,TGTGCCAGCAGCTTGGGACCTAGCACAGATACGCAGTATTTT,CASSLGPSTDTQYF
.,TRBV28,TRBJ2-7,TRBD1,TGTGCCAGCAGTTTATGGTTGCAGGGGGATTCGGACGAGCAGTACTTC,CASSLWLQGDSDEQYF
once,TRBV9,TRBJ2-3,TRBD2,TGTGCCAGCAGCCCGAAGTTGGCGGGGGGCACAGATACGCAGTATTTT,CASSPKLAGGTDTQYF
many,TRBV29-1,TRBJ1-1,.,TGCAGCGTTGTTAGGGGCTTGAACACTGAAGCTTTCTTT,CSVVRGLNTEAFF
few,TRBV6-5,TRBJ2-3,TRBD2,TGTGCCAGCAGCCAGGGGCTAGCGGGGATTGATACGCAGTATTTT,CASSQGLAGIDTQYF
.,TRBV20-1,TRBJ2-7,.,TGCAGTGCTGGTAGACTAGGGAGCTCCGACGAGCAGTACTTC,CSAGRLGSSDEQYF
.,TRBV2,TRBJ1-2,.,TGTGCCAGCAGTGGGGGCTATGGCTACACCTTC,CASSGGYGYTF
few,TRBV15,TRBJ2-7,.,TGTGCCACCAGCAGAGATCCACAGAGCTCCTACGAGCAGTACTTC,CATSRDPQSSYEQYF
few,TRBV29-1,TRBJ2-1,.,TGCAGCGCCGTTGGGTCGGAGCCAGAGCAGTTCTTC,CSAVGSEPEQFF
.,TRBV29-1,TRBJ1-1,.,TGCAGCGTTGTTGCGTGGACGAACACTGAAGCTTTCTTT,CSVVAWTNTEAFF
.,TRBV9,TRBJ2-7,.,TGTGCCAGCAGCGTAGGTGGTCGGTCTCTGGACGAGCAGTACTTC,CASSVGGRSLDEQYF
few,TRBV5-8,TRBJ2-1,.,TGTGCCAGCAGCTTGAAGCGGGCCAGCTCCTACAATGAGCAGTTCTTC,CASSLKRASSYNEQFF
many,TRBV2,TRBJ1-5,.,TGTGCCAGCAGTGAAGACGGCTTTATGGAGCCCCAGCATTTT,CASSEDGFMEPQHF
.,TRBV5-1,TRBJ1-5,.,TGCGCCAGCAGCTTGGACGGTCAGCCCCAGCATTTT,CASSLDGQPQHF
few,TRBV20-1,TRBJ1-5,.,TGCAGTGCTAGAGTTGACTCTAGGACAGCGAGCAATCAGCCCCAGCATTTT,CSARVDSRTASNQPQHF
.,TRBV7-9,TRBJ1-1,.,TGTGCCAGCAGCCCACCGGGGAACACTGAAGCTTTCTTT,CASSPPGNTEAFF
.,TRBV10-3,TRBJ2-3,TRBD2,TGTGCCATCAGTGGGACTAGCGGGGGGCCCACAGATACGCAGTATTTT,CAISGTSGGPTDTQYF
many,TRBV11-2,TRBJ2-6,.,TGTGCCAGCAGCTTAGTCAGCTCTGGGGCCAACGTCCTGACTTTC,CASSLVSSGANVLTF